This T cell receptor beta chain was captured in a study of T-cell reconstitution after alpha-beta-depleted transplantation in children. In the case of this clonotype: Its antigen remains unknown.

J was trimmed by 8 bases and V by 11 bases; bases with no gene match: 14. The germline V gene has CDR1 ENHRY and CDR2 SYGVKD. CDR3 length: 14 amino acids. TCRbeta library construction was performed incorporating unique molecular identifiers. TCRdb re-called the PCR reads with MiXCR, one entry per CDR3 protein. The table has a few hundred thousand distinct CDR3 sequences, 25% to 30% seen once. Whole-study results and caveats: Expanded graft clones, several hundred of them, were reportedly the source of alpha-beta T cells about two months after transplant. After one year, T-cell counts and TCRbeta diversity mostly came from new T cells.

The sample was PBMCs, taken before TCRalphabeta/CD19-depleted stem cell transplant. The chain joins TRBV10-3 to TRBJ2-1; 8 bases are shared with TRBD2. The receptor comes from a boy under two years old with Wiskott-Aldrich syndrome, due to receive a stem cell transplant. CDR3 sequence: CARKAAGGGDEQFF. Written as DNA, the CDR3 is TGTGCCCGCAAGGCGGCGGGAGGCGGGGATGAGCAGTTCTTC.